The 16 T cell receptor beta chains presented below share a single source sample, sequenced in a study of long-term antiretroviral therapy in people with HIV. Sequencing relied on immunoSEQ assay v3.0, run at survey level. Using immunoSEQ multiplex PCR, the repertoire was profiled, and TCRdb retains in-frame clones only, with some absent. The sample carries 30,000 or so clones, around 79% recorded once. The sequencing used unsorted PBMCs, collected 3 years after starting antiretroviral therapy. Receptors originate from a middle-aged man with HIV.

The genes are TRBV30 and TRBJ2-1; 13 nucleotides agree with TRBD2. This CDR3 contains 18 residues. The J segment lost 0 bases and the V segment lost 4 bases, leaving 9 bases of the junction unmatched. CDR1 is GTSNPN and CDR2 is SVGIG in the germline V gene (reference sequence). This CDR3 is CAWTVKTSGRRSYNEQFF. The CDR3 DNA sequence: TGTGCCTGGACCGTCAAGACTAGCGGGAGGCGCTCCTACAATGAGCAGTTCTTC.

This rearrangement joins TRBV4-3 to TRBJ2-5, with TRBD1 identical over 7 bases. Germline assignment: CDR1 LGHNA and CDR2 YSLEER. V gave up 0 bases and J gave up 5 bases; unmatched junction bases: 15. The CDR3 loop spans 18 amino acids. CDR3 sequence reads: CASSQDLGQSRFQETQYF. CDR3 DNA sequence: TGCGCCAGCAGCCAAGATCTGGGACAGAGCCGCTTTCAGGAGACCCAGTACTTC.

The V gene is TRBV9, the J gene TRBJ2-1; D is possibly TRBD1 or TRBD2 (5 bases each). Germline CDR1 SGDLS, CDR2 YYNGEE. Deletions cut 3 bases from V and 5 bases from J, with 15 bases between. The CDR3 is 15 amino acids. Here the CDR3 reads CASSASGRTHNEQFF. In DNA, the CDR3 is TGTGCCAGCAGCGCCTCGGGACGGACTCACAATGAGCAGTTCTTC.

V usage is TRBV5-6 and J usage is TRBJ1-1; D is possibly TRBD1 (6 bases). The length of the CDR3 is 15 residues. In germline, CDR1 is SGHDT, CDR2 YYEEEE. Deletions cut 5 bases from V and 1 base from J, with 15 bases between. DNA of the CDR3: TGTGCCAGCAGTTTCCCAGGGGCTGAGAACACTGAAGCTTTCTTT. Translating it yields CASSFPGAENTEAFF. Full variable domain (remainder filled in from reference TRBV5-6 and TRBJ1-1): DAGVTQSPTHLIKTRGQQVTLRCSPKSGHDTVSWYQQALGQGPQFIFQYYEEEERQRGNFPDRFSGHQFPNYSSELNVNALLLGDSALYLCASSFPGAENTEAFFGQGTRLTVV.

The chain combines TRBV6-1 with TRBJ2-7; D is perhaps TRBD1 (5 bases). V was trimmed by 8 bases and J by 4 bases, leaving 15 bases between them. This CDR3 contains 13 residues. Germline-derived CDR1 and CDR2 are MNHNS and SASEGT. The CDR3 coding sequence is TGTGCCAGCGGACGGACAAACCAGTACGAGCAGTACTTC. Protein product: CASGRTNQYEQYF.

Here the CDR3 reads CASWSGRPYYEQYF. CDR3 bases: TGTGCCAGTTGGAGCGGGAGGCCTTACTACGAGCAGTACTTC. The chain carries TRBV6-5 and TRBJ2-7, with 9 bases that match TRBD2. Germline CDR1 MNHEY, CDR2 SVGAGI. J was trimmed by 3 bases and V by 9 bases; bases with no gene match: 9. This CDR3 is 14 amino acids long.

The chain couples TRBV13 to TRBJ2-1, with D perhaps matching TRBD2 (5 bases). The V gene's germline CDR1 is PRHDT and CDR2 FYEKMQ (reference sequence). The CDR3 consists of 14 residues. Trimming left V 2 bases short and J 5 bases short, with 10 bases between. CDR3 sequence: CASSLRAAHNEQFF. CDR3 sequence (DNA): TGTGCCAGCAGCTTAAGAGCGGCTCACAATGAGCAGTTCTTC.

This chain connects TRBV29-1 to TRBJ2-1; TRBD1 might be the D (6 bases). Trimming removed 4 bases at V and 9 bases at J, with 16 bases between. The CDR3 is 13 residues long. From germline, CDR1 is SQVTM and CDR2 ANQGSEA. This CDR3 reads CSVVPTGLGEQFF. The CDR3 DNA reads TGCAGCGTTGTCCCTACAGGGTTAGGTGAGCAGTTCTTC.

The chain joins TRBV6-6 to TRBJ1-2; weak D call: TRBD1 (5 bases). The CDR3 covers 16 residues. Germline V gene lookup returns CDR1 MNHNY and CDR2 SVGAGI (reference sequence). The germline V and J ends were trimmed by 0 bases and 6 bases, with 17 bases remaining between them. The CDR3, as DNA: TGTGCCAGCAGTTACTCAAGTAGGGCAGGGAAGAATGGCTACACCTTC. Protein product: CASSYSSRAGKNGYTF.

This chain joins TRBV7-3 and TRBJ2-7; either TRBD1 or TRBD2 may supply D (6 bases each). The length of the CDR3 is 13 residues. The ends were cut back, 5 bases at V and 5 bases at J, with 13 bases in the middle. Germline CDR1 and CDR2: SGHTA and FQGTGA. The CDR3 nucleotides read TGTGCCAGCAGCCAGGTGGGGGGCCACGAGCAGTACTTC. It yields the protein CASSQVGGHEQYF. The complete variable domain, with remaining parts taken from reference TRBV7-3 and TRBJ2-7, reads GAGVSQTPSNKVTEKGKYVELRCDPISGHTALYWYRQSLGQGPEFLIYFQGTGAADDSGLPNDRFFAVRPEGSVSTLKIQRTERGDSAVYLCASSQVGGHEQYFGPGTRLTVT.

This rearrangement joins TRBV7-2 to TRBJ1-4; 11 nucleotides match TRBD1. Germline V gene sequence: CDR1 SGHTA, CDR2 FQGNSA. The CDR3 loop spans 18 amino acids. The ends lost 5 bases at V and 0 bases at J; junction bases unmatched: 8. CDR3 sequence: CASSAGQGALSTNEKLFF. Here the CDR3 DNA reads TGTGCCAGCAGCGCAGGACAGGGGGCCCTCTCAACTAATGAAAAACTGTTTTTT.

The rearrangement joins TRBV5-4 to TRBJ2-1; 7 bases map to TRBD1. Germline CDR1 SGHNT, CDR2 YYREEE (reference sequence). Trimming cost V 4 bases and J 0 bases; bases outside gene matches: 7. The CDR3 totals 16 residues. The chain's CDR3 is CASSRETGFSYNEQFF. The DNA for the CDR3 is TGTGCCAGCAGCCGAGAGACAGGGTTCTCCTACAATGAGCAGTTCTTC. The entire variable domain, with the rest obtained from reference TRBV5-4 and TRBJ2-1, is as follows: ETGVTQSPTHLIKTRGQQVTLRCSSQSGHNTVSWYQQALGQGPQFIFQYYREEENGRGNFPPRFSGLQFPNYSSELNVNALELDDSALYLCASSRETGFSYNEQFFGPGTRLTVL.

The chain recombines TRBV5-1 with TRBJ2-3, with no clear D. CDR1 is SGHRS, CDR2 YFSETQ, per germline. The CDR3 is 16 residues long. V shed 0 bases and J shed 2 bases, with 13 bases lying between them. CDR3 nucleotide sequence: TGCGCCAGCAGCTTGGGGAACAGTGGGGACACAGATACGCAGTATTTT. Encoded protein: CASSLGNSGDTDTQYF.

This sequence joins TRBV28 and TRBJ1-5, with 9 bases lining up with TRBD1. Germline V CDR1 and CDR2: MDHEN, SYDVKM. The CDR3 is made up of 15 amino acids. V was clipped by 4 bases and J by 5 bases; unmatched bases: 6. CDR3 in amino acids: CASSSGNRGHQPQHF. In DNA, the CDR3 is TGTGCCAGCAGTTCGGGGAACAGGGGGCATCAGCCCCAGCATTTT.

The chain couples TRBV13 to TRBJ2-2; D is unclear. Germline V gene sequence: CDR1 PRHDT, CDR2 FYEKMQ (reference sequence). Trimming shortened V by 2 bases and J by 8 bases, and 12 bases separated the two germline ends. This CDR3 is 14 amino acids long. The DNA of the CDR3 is TGTGCCAGCAGCTTAAGCCCTAGAGTAGGGGAGCTGTTTTTT. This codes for CASSLSPRVGELFF.

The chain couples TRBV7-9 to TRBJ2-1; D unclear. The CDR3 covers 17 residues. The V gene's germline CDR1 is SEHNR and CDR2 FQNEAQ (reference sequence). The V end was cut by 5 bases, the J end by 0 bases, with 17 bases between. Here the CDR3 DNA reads TGTGCCAGCAGCCCTCGACTCGACAAGAGCTCCTACAATGAGCAGTTCTTC. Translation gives CASSPRLDKSSYNEQFF.